Listed below are T cell receptor beta chains from one sample, sequenced in a study of blood T cell repertoires in COVID-19. Clones were read by immunoSEQ multiplex PCR, and TCRdb kept only the in-frame ones, dropping some. The repertoire has 80,000 to 130,000 clones, 80% to 95% of them found once; the top ten carry 5.7%. Specimen: peripheral blood. The receptors come from a man in his sixties or seventies with acute or convalescent COVID-19. CDR3s leave out the opening cysteine and the closing phenylalanine or tryptophan.

CDR3aa: ATTGHRADTQY
v_gene: TRBV24-1
j_gene: TRBJ2-3

CDR3aa: ASSRDSLENIQY
v_gene: TRBV5-4
j_gene: TRBJ2-4

CDR3aa: ASTWEGPYEQY
v_gene: TRBV2
j_gene: TRBJ2-7

CDR3aa: ASEGLAGARDEQF
v_gene: TRBV3-1/TRBV3-2
j_gene: TRBJ2-1

CDR3aa: ATSGGYGARADTQY
v_gene: TRBV24-1
j_gene: TRBJ2-3

CDR3aa: ATSALDSSTDTQY
v_gene: TRBV24-1
j_gene: TRBJ2-3

CDR3aa: ASRLSERASYEQY
v_gene: TRBV6-5
j_gene: TRBJ2-7

CDR3aa: ATKRGGVNTGEQF
v_gene: TRBV6-5
j_gene: TRBJ2-1

CDR3aa: ASTPTVSNQPQH
v_gene: TRBV28
j_gene: TRBJ1-5

CDR3aa: ASSQDEGPRGYT
v_gene: TRBV4-1
j_gene: TRBJ1-2

CDR3aa: ASSQTGAYT
v_gene: TRBV28
j_gene: TRBJ1-2

CDR3aa: ASRPQGTQPQH
v_gene: TRBV19
j_gene: TRBJ1-5

CDR3aa: ASSLLVSGRNTEAF
v_gene: TRBV28
j_gene: TRBJ1-1

CDR3aa: AAGGNEQY
v_gene: TRBV6-5
j_gene: TRBJ2-7

CDR3aa: ASSKAAGTGELF
v_gene: TRBV21-1
j_gene: TRBJ2-2

CDR3aa: ASSLSGTGLETQY
v_gene: TRBV7-3
j_gene: TRBJ2-5

CDR3aa: ASRANRGAYNEQF
v_gene: TRBV2
j_gene: TRBJ2-1

CDR3aa: ASSSVPYYGYT
v_gene: TRBV6-5
j_gene: TRBJ1-2

CDR3aa: ASSPGTSTGELF
v_gene: TRBV11-3
j_gene: TRBJ2-2

CDR3aa: ASYRQGGEQY
v_gene: TRBV27
j_gene: TRBJ2-7

CDR3aa: ASSPGTIGQGDTQY
v_gene: TRBV5-4
j_gene: TRBJ2-3

CDR3aa: ASSPRARTDYWGGYT
v_gene: TRBV18
j_gene: TRBJ1-2

CDR3aa: ASSLDRGGRGGYT
v_gene: TRBV7-8
j_gene: TRBJ1-2

CDR3aa: ASSSQGALGYGYT
v_gene: TRBV7-9
j_gene: TRBJ1-2

CDR3aa: ASTSRLSYEQY
v_gene: TRBV28
j_gene: TRBJ2-7

CDR3aa: SVGVANTEAF
v_gene: TRBV29-1
j_gene: TRBJ1-1

CDR3aa: AWRSSGANVLT
v_gene: TRBV30
j_gene: TRBJ2-6

CDR3aa: ASSPQTAISGNTIY
v_gene: TRBV9
j_gene: TRBJ1-3

CDR3aa: ASSRQGRGYEQY
v_gene: TRBV11-2
j_gene: TRBJ2-7